This passage covers 27 T cell receptor beta chains from one sample sequenced in a study of T cell responses to AZD1222 COVID-19 vaccine. The table came from immunoSEQ multiplex PCR; TCRdb's copy has only in-frame clones and leaves some out. Of over 150,000 clones listed, approximately 95% are singletons. The sample here was peripheral blood, taken 28 days after the second AZD1222 dose. Every receptor here comes from an adult who received the AZD1222 COVID-19 vaccine.

The genes are TRBV2 and TRBJ1-2, with 10 positions matching TRBD1. Germline CDR1 SNHLY, CDR2 FYNNEI. The length of the CDR3 is 13 residues. The J segment lost 7 bases and the V segment lost 6 bases, leaving 5 bases of the junction unmatched. CDR3 DNA sequence: TGTGCCAGCAGGGGGACAGGGGTGAGTGGCTACACCTTC. It encodes CASRGTGVSGYTF. Filled out from reference TRBV2 and TRBJ1-2, the complete variable domain reads EPEVTQTPSHQVTQMGQEVILRCVPISNHLYFYWYRQILGQKVEFLVSFYNNEISEKSEIFDDQFSVERPDGSNFTLKIRSTKLEDSAMYFCASRGTGVSGYTFGSGTRLTVV.

Regarding this clone: One junction end does not reproduce the germline sequence, and a read error may be involved. J is TRBJ1-5 and V is TRBV9, with a tentative D call TRBD1 (6 bases). Germline loops: CDR1 SGDLS, CDR2 YYNGEE. This CDR3 contains 18 residues. The CDR3 DNA reads as TGTGCCAGCACCGTAGGGGGGGGCAGTCGTTATAGCAATCAGCCCCAGCATTTT. Translated, it gives CASTVGGGSRYSNQPQHF.

This sequence joins TRBV12-2 and TRBJ2-7; TRBD1 reflects the table's D call only, with no check against the DNA. TRBV12-2 is an annotated pseudogene. The CDR3 covers 17 residues. CDR3 nucleotide sequence: TGTGCATCCTCGTTCTGGTGGGGGCAGTCGAGCTCCTACGAGCAGTACTTC. Translation: CASSFWWGQSSSYEQYF.

The chain has TRBV29-1 and TRBJ1-2; TRBD1 might be the D (5 bases). CDR1 SQVTM and CDR2 ANQGSEA come from the germline V gene. This CDR3 contains 13 residues. V was pared by 5 bases and J by 4 bases, with 14 bases between. The CDR3 here is CSVIWGDSYGYTF. CDR3 coding DNA: TGCAGCGTTATTTGGGGGGATTCCTATGGCTACACCTTC.

This clone came up once. V is TRBV7-6 and J is TRBJ1-2; D is perhaps TRBD1 (5 bases). The V end was cut by 1 base, the J end by 3 bases, with 18 bases between. CDR3 length equals 17 residues. The germline V gene encodes CDR1 SGHVS and CDR2 FNYEAQ. CDR3 in DNA: TGTGCCAGCAGCTTAGAGGCTGGGTGGGACCGACACTATGGCTACACCTTC. This gives the protein CASSLEAGWDRHYGYTF.

This rearrangement joins TRBV10-3 to TRBJ1-1; the D is unclear. V was pared by 2 bases and J by 4 bases, with 5 bases between. The CDR3 totals 12 residues. Germline CDR1 ENHRY, CDR2 SYGVKD. The CDR3 loop is CAISEEVTEAFF. CDR3 coding DNA: TGTGCCATCAGTGAGGAGGTCACTGAAGCTTTCTTT.

The V gene is TRBV2, the J gene TRBJ1-1, with D uncertain. Trimming left V 6 bases short and J 1 base short, with 9 bases between. This CDR3 contains 13 residues. CDR1 and CDR2 from the germline V gene are SNHLY and FYNNEI. The CDR3: CASRSSRNTEAFF. In DNA, the CDR3 is TGTGCCAGCAGGTCAAGCAGGAACACTGAAGCTTTCTTT.

The genes are TRBV5-1 and TRBJ1-2, with D possibly being TRBD1 (5 bases). Trimming left V 3 bases short and J 7 bases short, with 13 bases between. Germline CDR1 SGHRS, CDR2 YFSETQ. The length of the CDR3 is 13 residues. The DNA for the CDR3 is TGCGCCAGCAGCTGGGACCCAGGAGCTGGCTACACCTTC. Its protein is CASSWDPGAGYTF.

CDR3 in DNA: TGTGCCAGCAGCCGAGGACACACCAAGGCTTTCTTT. As protein: CASSRGHTKAFF. The chain recombines TRBV12-3 or TRBV12-4 with TRBJ1-1; D perhaps matches TRBD1 (5 bases). This CDR3 region has 12 residues. V was pared by 6 bases and J by 11 bases, with 16 bases between.

The CDR3 loop is CASSMSLGNTGELFF. Written as DNA, the CDR3 is TGTGCCAGTAGTATGTCATTGGGGAACACCGGGGAGCTGTTTTTT. This chain joins TRBV19 and TRBJ2-2, with no clear D. In germline, CDR1 is LNHDA, CDR2 SQIVND (reference sequence). Trimming removed 3 bases at V and 1 base at J, with 9 bases between. CDR3 length: 15 amino acids.

The J gene is TRBJ1-2, the V gene TRBV4-1; 8 nucleotides agree with TRBD1. CDR1 and CDR2 from the germline V gene are MGHRA and YSYEKL. There are 16 residues in the CDR3. After removal of 0 bases from V and 4 bases from J, the junction contained 7 bases not matched to a gene. The CDR3 spells CASSQDPQGAIYGYTF. As DNA, the CDR3 is TGCGCCAGCAGCCAAGATCCCCAGGGGGCGATCTATGGCTACACCTTC.

This clone occurred once. The chain couples TRBV19 to TRBJ1-1, with a weak D call TRBD1 (6 bases). V was shortened by 6 bases and J by 1 base, with 15 bases between the two germline ends. Germline-derived CDR1 and CDR2 are LNHDA and SQIVND (reference sequence). The CDR3 covers 15 residues. CDR3 amino acids: CASRKGDSQNTEAFF. The CDR3 DNA is TGTGCCAGTAGAAAGGGGGACTCCCAGAACACTGAAGCTTTCTTT.

This clone was counted once. The chain employs TRBV12-3 or TRBV12-4 and TRBJ1-2, with D unclear. The CDR3 contains 11 residues. Trimming cost V 5 bases and J 10 bases, with 11 bases left between them. CDR3: CASSHGILYTF. Here the CDR3 DNA reads TGTGCCAGCAGTCACGGGATTCTCTACACCTTC.

This chain joins TRBV6-2 or TRBV6-3 and TRBJ2-4; possibly TRBD2 for D (6 bases). Trimming took off 5 bases at V and 0 bases at J, with 20 bases between the two ends. The CDR3 spans 18 residues. The germline gives CDR1 MNHEY, CDR2 SVGEGT. This CDR3 reads CASSQYLGRGKAKNIQYF. In nucleotides, the CDR3 is TGTGCCAGCAGTCAATATCTCGGCCGGGGGAAAGCCAAAAACATTCAGTACTTC.

The chain employs TRBV2 and TRBJ2-1, with D possibly matching TRBD2 (5 bases). The CDR3 runs 15 residues. Germline assignment: CDR1 SNHLY and CDR2 FYNNEI. V gave up 8 bases and J gave up 3 bases, with 17 bases separating them. CDR3: CASELELGHYNEQFF. The CDR3 bases are TGTGCCAGCGAGCTAGAACTAGGGCACTACAATGAGCAGTTCTTC.

The rearrangement links TRBV18 to TRBJ2-3; 8 bases agree with TRBD1. The junction had 10 bases not matched to a gene; V was cut back by 7 bases and J by 1 base. This CDR3 is 16 amino acids long. Germline assignment: CDR1 KGHSH and CDR2 LQKENI. The CDR3 DNA sequence: TGTGCCAGCTGCGCGCAGGGGGCGGTCGGCACAGATACGCAGTATTTT. Translating gives CASCAQGAVGTDTQYF. Full variable domain (missing parts from reference TRBV18 and TRBJ2-3): NAGVMQNPRHLVRRRGQEARLRCSPMKGHSHVYWYRQLPEEGLKFMVYLQKENIIDESGMPKERFSAEFPKEGPSILRIQQVVRGDSAAYFCASCAQGAVGTDTQYFGPGTRLTVL.

The chain joins TRBV6-5 to TRBJ2-7; no clear D. CDR1 MNHEY and CDR2 SVGAGI come from the germline V gene. CDR3 size: 13 residues. V shed 5 bases and J shed 0 bases, with 8 bases lying between them. The CDR3 spells CASSPAGSYEQYF. The CDR3 DNA is TGTGCCAGCAGTCCCGCAGGCTCCTACGAGCAGTACTTC.

The chain combines TRBV19 with TRBJ2-7; TRBD2 agrees at 12 bases. V was clipped by 3 bases and J by 3 bases; unmatched bases: 3. CDR1 is LNHDA, CDR2 SQIVND, per germline (reference sequence). There are 15 residues in the CDR3. DNA of the CDR3: TGTGCCAGTAGTATTACTAGCGGGGGGCTCTACGAGCAGTACTTC. It yields the protein CASSITSGGLYEQYF.

This sequence joins TRBV28 and TRBJ2-1; 8 positions agree with TRBD2. Trimming at V came to 6 bases and at J to 10 bases, leaving 14 bases not matched to a gene. The CDR3 has 15 amino acids. Germline CDR1 MDHEN, CDR2 SYDVKM. CDR3 residues: CASRAPGLGPPEQFF. The CDR3 region has the DNA TGTGCCAGCAGGGCTCCGGGACTAGGGCCTCCGGAGCAGTTCTTC.

V gene TRBV6-1 combines with J gene TRBJ2-1; 8 bases are a match to TRBD2. The CDR3 sequence is 15 residues long. CDR1 and CDR2 from the germline V gene are MNHNS and SASEGT. V trimming: 2 bases; J trimming: 4 bases; junction bases outside the gene matches: 4. The CDR3 reads CASSEPGGGYNEQFF. The DNA for the CDR3 is TGTGCCAGCAGTGAACCGGGGGGGGGATACAATGAGCAGTTCTTC.

The chain is built from TRBV5-6 and TRBJ1-1; no definite D call. The ends were cut back, 2 bases at V and 0 bases at J, with 8 bases in the middle. The CDR3 sequence is 14 residues long. Germline-derived CDR1 and CDR2 are SGHDT and YYEEEE. The CDR3: CASSFLRVNTEAFF. DNA of the CDR3: TGTGCCAGCAGCTTTCTGCGAGTGAACACTGAAGCTTTCTTT.

This sequence joins TRBV7-3 and TRBJ2-1, with D perhaps TRBD1 or TRBD2 (5 bases each). This CDR3 contains 16 residues. Trimming stripped 0 bases from V and 10 bases from J, with 19 bases between. The germline V gene encodes CDR1 SGHTA and CDR2 FQGTGA. The CDR3 protein is CASSLTIAEGFGEQFF. The CDR3 DNA reads TGTGCCAGCAGCTTAACGATTGCCGAGGGGTTCGGAGAGCAGTTCTTC.

In its sample, this clone was seen a few times. The genes are TRBV7-9 and TRBJ1-6, with D perhaps TRBD1 (5 bases). Germline V gene sequence: CDR1 SEHNR, CDR2 FQNEAQ (reference sequence). V was clipped by 4 bases and J by 13 bases, with 14 bases between them. The CDR3 has 13 residues. CDR3 nucleotides: TGTGCCAGCAGCTCAACGACTGGACACCCCCTCCACTTT. The encoded protein is CASSSTTGHPLHF.

On this clone itself: Germline and junction disagree at one end, which may indicate a read error. The chain links TRBV6-5 to TRBJ1-1; no definite D call. The germline V gene encodes CDR1 MNHEY and CDR2 SVGAGI. CDR3 length: 16 amino acids. The CDR3 DNA reads TGTGCCAGCAATTACCGGGCCACCCAAATGAACACTGAAGCTTTCTTT. Residues: CASNYRATQMNTEAFF.

The chain has TRBV5-1 and TRBJ2-1; 9 bases fit TRBD2. The CDR3 is 15 amino acids. The germline V gene encodes CDR1 SGHRS and CDR2 YFSETQ. The trim removed 0 bases at V and 8 bases at J, leaving 6 bases unmatched. The CDR3 loop is CASSLEGTSSDEQFF. CDR3 coding DNA: TGCGCCAGCAGCTTGGAGGGGACTAGCAGCGATGAGCAGTTCTTC. The complete variable domain, with remaining parts taken from reference TRBV5-1 and TRBJ2-1, reads KAGVTQTPRYLIKTRGQQVTLSCSPISGHRSVSWYQQTPGQGLQFLFEYFSETQRNKGNFPGRFSGRQFSNSRSEMNVSTLELGDSALYLCASSLEGTSSDEQFFGPGTRLTVL.

The chain links TRBV9 to TRBJ2-1; 7 bases match TRBD2. The CDR3 is made up of 15 amino acids. The V and J ends lost 3 bases and 0 bases, in that order; junction bases with no gene match: 3. Per the germline V gene, CDR1 is SGDLS and CDR2 is YYNGEE. The CDR3 DNA reads TGTGCCAGCAGCGCCGGGGGGTCCTCCTACAATGAGCAGTTCTTC. It encodes CASSAGGSSYNEQFF. The full variable domain, in which reference TRBV9 and TRBJ2-1 provide the parts outside the CDR3, is DSGVTQTPKHLITATGQRVTLRCSPRSGDLSVYWYQQSLDQGLQFLIQYYNGEERAKGNILERFSAQQFPDLHSELNLSSLELGDSALYFCASSAGGSSYNEQFFGPGTRLTVL.

As regards this clone: This same CDR3 is encoded by further DNA sequences in the sample. The V gene is TRBV28, the J gene TRBJ1-1; TRBD1 might be the D (5 bases). The CDR3 consists of 13 residues. The germline V gene encodes CDR1 MDHEN and CDR2 SYDVKM. Deletions cut 4 bases from V and 2 bases from J, with 8 bases between. The CDR3 DNA sequence: TGTGCCAGCAGTTCCGGGGCTAACACTGAAGCTTTCTTT. It codes for CASSSGANTEAFF.